The 31 T cell receptor beta chains reported below all come from one sample, sequenced in a study of glioma-infiltrating T cells after dendritic cell vaccination. The data were produced by immunoSEQ multiplex PCR, yet TCRdb's version contains in-frame clones alone and is incomplete. The table lists just under 85,000 clones, about 90% of them singletons. This sample comprised blood, obtained before dendritic cell vaccination. Receptors were obtained from a human donor with glioblastoma.

This clone showed up just once. The chain has TRBV7-8 and TRBJ2-5; a weak D match, TRBD1 (5 bases). Trimming stripped 7 bases from V and 5 bases from J, with 17 bases between. The CDR3 runs 14 residues. Looked up from germline, CDR1 is SGHVS and CDR2 is FQNEAQ. The CDR3 DNA sequence: TGTGCCAGCACCCTAGGGCAGGGCCGGGAGACCCAGTACTTC. It specifies CASTLGQGRETQYF. The full variable domain, in which reference TRBV7-8 and TRBJ2-5 provide the parts outside the CDR3, is GAGVSQSPRYKVAKRGQDVALRCDPISGHVSLFWYQQALGQGPEFLTYFQNEAQLDKSGLPSDRFFAERPEGSVSTLKIQRTQQEDSAVYLCASTLGQGRETQYFGPGTRLLVL.

The rearrangement uses TRBV9 and TRBJ2-7, with TRBD2 as a possible D gene (5 bases). Trimming took 3 bases from V and 4 from J, leaving 8 bases between them. This CDR3 region has 12 residues. Germline lookup yields CDR1 SGDLS and CDR2 YYNGEE. DNA for the CDR3: TGTGCCAGCAGCGACGGGGATTACGAGCAGTACTTC. The encoded protein is CASSDGDYEQYF.

The chain recombines TRBV9 with TRBJ1-2, with unresolved D. The CDR3 is 15 amino acids. V was cut by 0 bases and J by 5 bases, with 14 bases left in between. CDR1 and CDR2 from the germline V gene are SGDLS and YYNGEE. CDR3 sequence reads: CASSVDYGRAYGYTF. The CDR3 bases are TGTGCCAGCAGCGTAGACTACGGGAGGGCGTATGGCTACACCTTC.

The J gene is TRBJ1-6, the V gene TRBV18; 8 bases are a match to TRBD1. The germline V gene has CDR1 KGHSH and CDR2 LQKENI. The V and J ends lost 6 bases and 6 bases, in that order; junction bases with no gene match: 4. CDR3 length equals 14 residues. CDR3 in DNA: TGTGCCAGCTCGTCGGGACAGGTTAATTCACCCCTCCACTTT. It specifies CASSSGQVNSPLHF.

The genes are TRBV10-3 and TRBJ2-1; TRBD1 agrees at 9 bases. Trimming at V came to 6 bases and at J to 2 bases, leaving 5 bases not matched to a gene. Germline V gives CDR1 ENHRY, CDR2 SYGVKD. This CDR3 region has 15 residues. The CDR3 DNA follows: TGTGCCATCAGATCCGGGACAGGGACCTACAATGAGCAGTTCTTC. Its protein product is CAIRSGTGTYNEQFF.

This clone was detected once. The chain is built from TRBV21-1 and TRBJ1-2; TRBD1, the table's D call, lacks a check against the DNA. TRBV21-1 is reported as a pseudogene. The CDR3 has 12 amino acids. The CDR3 DNA reads as TGTGCCAGCAGCAACAAAAACTATGGCTACACCTTC. It yields the protein CASSNKNYGYTF.

The CDR3 DNA reads TGTGCCAGCAGCGGATACAGGGCAACTAATGAAAAACTGTTTTTT. It is translated as CASSGYRATNEKLFF. The rearrangement links TRBV7-9 to TRBJ1-4; tentatively, D is TRBD1 (6 bases). Trimming cost V 5 bases and J 0 bases, with 10 bases left between them. The V gene's germline CDR1 is SEHNR and CDR2 FQNEAQ (reference sequence). The CDR3 totals 15 residues.

In its sample, this clone was seen once. The rearrangement joins TRBV11-2 to TRBJ2-5; D unresolved. The J call may be faulty, since TRBJ2-7 better matches the DNA end. Germline values: CDR1 SGHAT, CDR2 FQNNGV. CDR3 length equals 16 residues. Here the CDR3 reads CASSFLTHSSSYEQYF. The CDR3 DNA reads as TGTGCCAGCAGCTTTCTGACACATTCGAGCTCCTACGAGCAGTACTTC.

This clone was seen a single time. The V and J genes are TRBV14 and TRBJ1-6, with 7 nucleotides matching TRBD1. The germline gives CDR1 SGHDN, CDR2 FVKESK. The CDR3 is made up of 15 amino acids. V was pared by 4 bases and J by 3 bases, with 3 bases of the junction left unmatched. CDR3 DNA: TGTGCCAGCAGCCCGGGGACAGTCTATAATTCACCCCTCCACTTT. Its protein product is CASSPGTVYNSPLHF.

This chain links TRBV4-2 with TRBJ2-3; weak D call: TRBD2 (5 bases). Germline V gene sequence: CDR1 LGHNA, CDR2 YNFKEQ. Trimming took off 1 base at V and 4 bases at J, with 9 bases between the two ends. This CDR3 spans 14 amino acids. CDR3 coding DNA: TGTGCCAGCAGCCAAGGGCTGGGAGCAGATACGCAGTATTTT. This sequence encodes CASSQGLGADTQYF.

Concerning this clone: The junction departs from the called germline gene at one end, perhaps through a read error. The chain combines TRBV11-2 with TRBJ2-1, with a weak D call TRBD2 (5 bases). Per the germline V gene, CDR1 is SGHAT and CDR2 is FQNNGV. The CDR3 runs to 12 residues. CDR3 sequence reads: CASSLWENERFF. The CDR3 DNA reads TGTGCCAGCAGCTTATGGGAGAATGAGCGGTTCTTC.

This clone was detected a few times. V gene TRBV5-4 combines with J gene TRBJ2-7, with D possibly being TRBD1 (5 bases). This CDR3 comprises 13 residues. V dropped 3 bases and J dropped 0 bases, with 7 bases sitting between them. Germline-derived CDR1 and CDR2 are SGHNT and YYREEE (reference sequence). The CDR3 nucleotides are TGTGCCAGCAGCTCAGGGTTCTCCTACGAGCAGTACTTC. Residues: CASSSGFSYEQYF.

This clone was seen a few times. The chain couples TRBV6-1 to TRBJ2-1; D perhaps matches TRBD2 (5 bases). Germline lookup yields CDR1 MNHNS and CDR2 SASEGT. This CDR3 is built from 18 residues. V was pared by 2 bases and J by 2 bases, with 19 bases between. In nucleotides, the CDR3 is TGTGCCAGCAGTGAATGGGCCTCGGGCGGGCTTACCTACAATGAGCAGTTCTTC. As protein: CASSEWASGGLTYNEQFF.

V gene TRBV7-3 combines with J gene TRBJ2-5; maybe TRBD1 (5 bases). CDR1 is SGHTA and CDR2 is FQGTGA in the germline V gene. This CDR3 is built from 13 residues. The V end lost 4 bases, the J end lost 4 bases, and 10 bases lay between the germline ends. The CDR3, as DNA: TGTGCCAGCAGCTCCCAGGGTGGAGAGACCCAGTACTTC. Encoded protein: CASSSQGGETQYF.

This chain uses TRBV10-1 with TRBJ2-1; 10 nucleotides line up with TRBD2. The trim removed 6 bases at V and 4 bases at J, leaving 9 bases unmatched. Germline V gene lookup returns CDR1 WNHNN and CDR2 SYGVQD (reference sequence). CDR3 size: 16 residues. The CDR3, as DNA: TGCGCCAGCAGCCTCCTAGCGGGAGCCGTTTACAATGAGCAGTTCTTC. This sequence encodes CASSLLAGAVYNEQFF.

The chain is built from TRBV6-5 and TRBJ1-1, with 8 bases lining up with TRBD1. The CDR3 is 13 amino acids. Losses at the gene ends were 6 bases for V and 4 bases for J; bases not matched to a gene: 4. The germline gives CDR1 MNHEY, CDR2 SVGAGI. The CDR3 coding sequence is TGTGCCAGCAGCCCACAGGGGGGCACTGAAGCTTTCTTT. Its translation: CASSPQGGTEAFF.

On this clone: A junction end diverges from the germline sequence, so it may reflect a read error. This specimen includes other DNA sequences encoding the same CDR3. This sequence joins TRBV9 and TRBJ1-6; no clear D gene. The germline CDR1 and CDR2 sequences are SGDLS and YYNGEE. The CDR3 extends over 18 amino acids. CDR3: CASSVEEGGNSYNSPLHF. In nucleotides, the CDR3 is TGTGCCAGCAGCGTAGAGGAGGGTGGGAACTCCTATAATTCCCCCCTCCACTTT. The full variable domain, with the rest looked up from reference TRBV9 and TRBJ1-6, is DSGVTQTPKHLITATGQRVTLRCSPRSGDLSVYWYQQSLDQGLQFLIQYYNGEERAKGNILERFSAQQFPDLHSELNLSSLELGDSALYFCASSVEEGGNSYNSPLHFGNGTRLTVT.

V and J are TRBV7-2 and TRBJ2-3; D possibly corresponds to TRBD2 (5 bases). The V gene's germline CDR1 is SGHTA and CDR2 FQGNSA. V lost 8 bases to trimming and J lost 1 base, with 13 bases between them. The CDR3 covers 14 residues. CDR3 in amino acids: CASERRAGTDTQYF. CDR3 bases: TGTGCCAGCGAGCGGCGGGCCGGCACAGATACGCAGTATTTT.

The chain joins TRBV30 to TRBJ1-2, with 9 bases fitting TRBD1. Germline V gene data show CDR1 as GTSNPN and CDR2 as SVGIG (reference sequence). The J segment lost 7 bases and the V segment lost 5 bases, leaving 5 bases of the junction unmatched. The CDR3 contains 12 residues. The DNA of the CDR3 is TGTGCCTGGGGACAGGGGATGGGTGGCTACACCTTC. It is translated as CAWGQGMGGYTF.

This chain links TRBV5-1 with TRBJ2-3; D may be TRBD1 (6 bases). Between the trimmed V and J ends, which lost 0 bases and 4 bases, there was a span of 24 bases. CDR3 length equals 19 residues. CDR1 SGHRS and CDR2 YFSETQ come from the germline V gene. Written as DNA, the CDR3 is TGCGCCAGCAGCTTGGGGGACATTCCGAGGGGGTCTCGTTCAGATACGCAGTATTTT. This codes for CASSLGDIPRGSRSDTQYF.

V and J are TRBV10-2 and TRBJ1-6; 9 bases align to TRBD1. The V gene end was trimmed by 6 bases and the J gene end by 6 bases; junction bases not matched to a gene: 6. CDR1 is WSHSY, CDR2 SAAADI, per germline. The CDR3 has 15 residues. CDR3 in DNA: TGCGCCAGCAGAACCGGACAGGGGAGTAATTCACCCCTCCACTTT. Amino acid sequence: CASRTGQGSNSPLHF.

The V and J genes are TRBV5-1 and TRBJ1-1; a possible D gene is TRBD1 (5 bases). The germline gives CDR1 SGHRS, CDR2 YFSETQ. V was trimmed by 4 bases and J by 1 base, leaving 8 bases between them. This CDR3 has 13 residues. The CDR3 here is CASSPDKNTEAFF. The CDR3 bases are TGCGCCAGCAGCCCGGACAAGAACACTGAAGCTTTCTTT.

The table lists this clone with a few counts. The chain joins TRBV7-3 to TRBJ2-7, with 9 bases identical to TRBD1. This CDR3 is built from 15 residues. The germline gives CDR1 SGHTA, CDR2 FQGTGA. V shed 4 bases, J shed 0 bases, and the junction held 4 bases outside the gene matches. The CDR3 region is CASSSGTGHSYEQYF. DNA of the CDR3: TGTGCCAGCAGCTCCGGGACAGGGCACTCCTACGAGCAGTACTTC.

With respect to this clone: This sample also contains other DNA sequences that code for the same CDR3. The V call is TRBV5-1, the J call TRBJ2-5; 8 bases are shared with TRBD1. V was clipped by 0 bases and J by 2 bases; unmatched bases: 0. The germline CDR1 and CDR2 sequences are SGHRS and YFSETQ. The CDR3 is 14 residues long. In DNA form, the CDR3 reads TGCGCCAGCAGCTTGGGGACAGGGCAAGAGACCCAGTACTTC. Protein product: CASSLGTGQETQYF.

This clone occurred once. The chain couples TRBV19 to TRBJ2-7; the match to TRBD2 covers 11 bases. There are 14 residues in the CDR3. V lost 6 bases and J lost 3; bases outside the gene matches: 4. The V gene's germline CDR1 is LNHDA and CDR2 SQIVND (reference sequence). DNA for the CDR3: TGTGCCAGTAGCCCCGGACTAGCGGGCTACGAGCAGTACTTC. Translating gives CASSPGLAGYEQYF. The full variable domain, with the rest looked up from reference TRBV19 and TRBJ2-7, is DGGITQSPKYLFRKEGQNVTLSCEQNLNHDAMYWYRQDPGQGLRLIYYSQIVNDFQKGDIAEGYSVSREKKESFPLTVTSAQKNPTAFYLCASSPGLAGYEQYFGPGTRLTVT.

The chain joins TRBV30 to TRBJ2-7; 8 bases align to TRBD2. The CDR3 has 12 amino acids. Germline trimming cut 5 bases from V and 9 bases from J; bases unmatched to any gene: 9. Germline values: CDR1 GTSNPN, CDR2 SVGIG (reference sequence). The DNA for the CDR3 is TGTGCCTGGGGACTAGCTCCCGGTTGGCAGTACTTC. Translation: CAWGLAPGWQYF.

This clone was counted once. The chain couples TRBV19 to TRBJ2-5; no definite D call. The CDR3 has 15 residues. V lost 7 bases and J lost 5, with 20 bases in between. The V gene's germline CDR1 is LNHDA and CDR2 SQIVND (reference sequence). The CDR3 region has the DNA TGTGCCAGTACCTCCTCTTTGGGTCTGAGGGAGACCCAGTACTTC. Residues: CASTSSLGLRETQYF.

The chain links TRBV15 to TRBJ2-3; TRBD2 matches at 10 bases. CDR1 is LNHNV, CDR2 YYDKDF, per germline (reference sequence). The CDR3 is 16 residues long. With V trimmed by 3 bases and J by 6 bases, 9 bases remained unmatched. CDR3 in amino acids: CATSRESGGASDTQYF. CDR3 DNA sequence: TGTGCCACCAGCAGGGAGAGCGGGGGGGCCTCGGATACGCAGTATTTT.

Notes on this clone: Germline is not matched at one junction end, which may reflect a read error. This chain connects TRBV5-1 to TRBJ2-3, with 7 nucleotides matching TRBD1. This CDR3 contains 16 residues. Germline CDR1 is SGHRS and CDR2 is YFSETQ. CDR3 in amino acids: CAGSSTMGQLQDTQYF. The CDR3 DNA sequence: TGCGCCGGCAGCTCAACTATGGGACAGCTCCAAGATACGCAGTATTTT.

The chain has TRBV5-1 and TRBJ1-3; D is ambiguous. Per the germline V gene, CDR1 is SGHRS and CDR2 is YFSETQ. This CDR3 has 15 residues. Trimming cost V 0 bases and J 0 bases, with 7 bases left between them. The CDR3 nucleotides are TGCGCCAGCAGCTTGGAATCCTTCTCTGGAAACACCATATATTTT. This translates into CASSLESFSGNTIYF.

The genes are TRBV18 and TRBJ2-7; D possibly corresponds to TRBD2 (5 bases). Germline loops: CDR1 KGHSH, CDR2 LQKENI. The CDR3 consists of 15 residues. V lost 0 bases and J lost 0, with 9 bases in between. CDR3 in amino acids: CASSPPAGSSYEQYF. Written as DNA, the CDR3 is TGTGCCAGCTCACCACCGGCGGGCAGCTCCTACGAGCAGTACTTC.